This T cell receptor beta chain was observed in a study of identical twins. Study-wide results and limits: Partial confounding of zero-insertion analyses by invariant MAIT and iNKT cells was possible. Insertions were fewer in abundant cord blood beta clonotypes, whereas memory repertoires showed none of this pattern. Twin pairs' shared out-of-frame alpha sequences were enriched in low generation probability.

TCRdb ran MiXCR on the 5' RACE reads and lists one entry per CDR3 protein. The sample includes some 570,000 distinct CDR3 sequences, around 24% of them seen just once. The length of the CDR3 is 15 residues. Trimming pared 7 bases from V and 1 base from J, leaving 14 bases between. A few counts support this clonotype. Its antigen is still unknown. Separately, the same data were catalogued under a study of yellow fever vaccine responses in identical twins.

This chain links TRBV12-3 or TRBV12-4 with TRBJ1-3; possibly TRBD1 for D (6 bases). The sequence was obtained from a young woman in good health. The sequenced material came from CD4+ T cells sorted from blood. CDR3 nucleotides: TGTGCCAGCAACGGGCAGGGGTTTTCTGGAAACACCATATATTTT. This translates into CASNGQGFSGNTIYF.